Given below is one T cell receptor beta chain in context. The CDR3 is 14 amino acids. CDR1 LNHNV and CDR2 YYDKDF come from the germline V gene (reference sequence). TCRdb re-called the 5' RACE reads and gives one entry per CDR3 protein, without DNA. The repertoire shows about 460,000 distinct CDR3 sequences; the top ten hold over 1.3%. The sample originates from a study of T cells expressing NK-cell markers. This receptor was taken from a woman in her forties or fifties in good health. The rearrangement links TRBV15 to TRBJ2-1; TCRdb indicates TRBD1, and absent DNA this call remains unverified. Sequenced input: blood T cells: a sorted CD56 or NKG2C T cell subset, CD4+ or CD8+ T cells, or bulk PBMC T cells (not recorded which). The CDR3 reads CATSGLPSGGEQFF.